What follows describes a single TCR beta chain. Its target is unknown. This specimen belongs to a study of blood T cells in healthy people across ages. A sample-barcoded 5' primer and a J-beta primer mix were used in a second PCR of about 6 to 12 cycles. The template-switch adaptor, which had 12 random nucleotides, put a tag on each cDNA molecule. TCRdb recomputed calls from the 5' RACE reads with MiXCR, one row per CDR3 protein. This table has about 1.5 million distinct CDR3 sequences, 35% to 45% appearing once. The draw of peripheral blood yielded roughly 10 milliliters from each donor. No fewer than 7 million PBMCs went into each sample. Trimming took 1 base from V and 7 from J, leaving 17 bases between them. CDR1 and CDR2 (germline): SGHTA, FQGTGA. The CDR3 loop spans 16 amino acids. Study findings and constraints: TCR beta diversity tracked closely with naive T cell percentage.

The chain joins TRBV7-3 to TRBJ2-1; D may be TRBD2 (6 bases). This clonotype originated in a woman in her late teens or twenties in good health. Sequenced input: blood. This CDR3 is CASSLNPTRLGNEQFF. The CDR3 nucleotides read TGTGCCAGCAGCTTAAACCCGACTAGATTGGGAAATGAGCAGTTCTTC.